Following are 24 T cell receptor beta chains from one sample sequenced in a study of beta chain features in type 1 diabetes. The investigators reverse transcribed all of the isolated RNA, so they sequenced expressed TCRB transcripts. TCRdb's copy holds only in-frame clones and misses some; the assay was immunoSEQ multiplex PCR. This repertoire shows hundreds of thousands of clones, roughly an eighth found once; its top ten account for roughly 0.017%. What was sequenced was naive CD4+ T cells from blood. The source of these receptors is a man younger than 35 in good health.

This sequence joins TRBV7-2 and TRBJ2-7, with 7 nucleotides matching TRBD2. Germline CDR1 SGHTA, CDR2 FQGNSA. Unmatched junction bases numbered 8, after V lost 8 bases and J lost 4 bases. The length of the CDR3 is 13 residues. The CDR3: CASVAVGRYEQYF. The CDR3, as DNA: TGTGCCAGCGTTGCGGTCGGGAGGTACGAGCAGTACTTC.

In this sample, this clone turned up a few times. V is TRBV5-1 and J is TRBJ2-4, with D maybe TRBD2 (6 bases). Germline CDR1 and CDR2: SGHRS and YFSETQ. The CDR3 has 18 residues. Trimming removed 3 bases at V and 1 base at J, with 20 bases between. This chain's CDR3 is CASSSATQRALAKNIQYF. CDR3 nucleotide sequence: TGCGCCAGCAGCTCGGCAACCCAGCGGGCCCTCGCCAAAAACATTCAGTACTTC.

This rearrangement joins TRBV6-6 to TRBJ1-1; 9 bases are a match to TRBD1. CDR1 is MNHNY, CDR2 SVGAGI, per germline (reference sequence). V lost 6 bases, J lost 5 bases, and 4 bases stayed unmatched. The CDR3 runs to 13 residues. The CDR3 region has the DNA TGTGCCAGCAGACTGACAGGGGGGACTGAAGCTTTCTTT. It specifies CASRLTGGTEAFF.

This clone was counted between two and nine times. The same CDR3 is also encoded by other DNA sequences in this sample. This chain links TRBV29-1 with TRBJ1-1; 7 bases fit TRBD1. The CDR3 is 13 amino acids. J was trimmed by 1 base and V by 4 bases; bases with no gene match: 3. Per germline, CDR1 SQVTM and CDR2 ANQGSEA. The CDR3 is CSVARQGNTEAFF. The CDR3, as DNA: TGCAGCGTTGCAAGACAGGGGAACACTGAAGCTTTCTTT.

There are a few counts of this clone. The V and J genes are TRBV19 and TRBJ2-3, with TRBD2 matching over 12 bases. Germline CDR1 LNHDA, CDR2 SQIVND (reference sequence). J was trimmed by 2 bases and V by 7 bases; bases with no gene match: 4. The CDR3 extends over 15 amino acids. In DNA, the CDR3 is TGTGCCAGTACACGGACTAGCGGGGACACAGATACGCAGTATTTT. This gives the protein CASTRTSGDTDTQYF.

This clone showed up just a few times. This chain uses TRBV29-1 with TRBJ2-2; 7 positions agree with TRBD1. With V trimmed by 6 bases and J by 3 bases, 4 bases remained unmatched. Germline V gene data show CDR1 as SQVTM and CDR2 as ANQGSEA. This CDR3 comprises 13 residues. CDR3 nucleotides: TGCAGCGTGGGGACAGATTACACCGGGGAGCTGTTTTTT. Its protein product is CSVGTDYTGELFF.

The genes are TRBV2 and TRBJ2-5; possible D gene TRBD2, 6 bases. The V and J ends lost 3 bases and 6 bases respectively, with 11 bases between them. The germline CDR1 and CDR2 sequences are SNHLY and FYNNEI. The CDR3 is made up of 13 amino acids. This chain's CDR3 is CASSEGGAQTQYF. CDR3 nucleotides: TGTGCCAGCAGTGAGGGGGGAGCGCAGACCCAGTACTTC.

Here the CDR3 DNA reads TGTGCCAGCAGTTTGGGCCGTCTCTCGTACGAGCAGTACTTC. Amino acids: CASSLGRLSYEQYF. This chain joins TRBV28 and TRBJ2-7; no clear D. Looked up from germline, CDR1 is MDHEN and CDR2 is SYDVKM. This CDR3 contains 14 residues. The V gene lost 3 bases and the J gene lost 4 bases, with 13 bases spanning the gap.

This clone turned up a few times. The chain links TRBV9 to TRBJ2-5, with TRBD1 matching over 9 bases. The trim removed 0 bases at V and 4 bases at J, leaving 4 bases unmatched. The CDR3 consists of 15 residues. Germline CDR1 is SGDLS and CDR2 is YYNGEE. The CDR3 bases are TGTGCCAGCAGCGTAGGGGACAGGGAAGGAGAGACCCAGTACTTC. Its translation: CASSVGDREGETQYF.

V and J are TRBV19 and TRBJ2-7; perhaps TRBD1 as D (6 bases). Trimming removed 4 bases at V and 2 bases at J, with 15 bases between. Germline CDR1 reads LNHDA; CDR2 reads SQIVND (reference sequence). This CDR3 is 15 amino acids long. CDR3 in DNA: TGTGCCAGTAGTAGTTTTGCGGACAGAGCCTACGAGCAGTACTTC. Its protein product is CASSSFADRAYEQYF.

The chain employs TRBV6-5 and TRBJ2-2; D is perhaps TRBD2 (5 bases). Germline CDR1 MNHEY, CDR2 SVGAGI. V was pared by 7 bases and J by 7 bases, with 7 bases between. The CDR3 consists of 11 residues. The CDR3 loop reads CASTRGGELFF. CDR3 DNA sequence: TGTGCCAGCACCCGGGGCGGGGAGCTGTTTTTT.

In this sample, this clone turned up a few times. The chain couples TRBV6-4 to TRBJ2-1; tentatively, D is TRBD2 (6 bases). This CDR3 has 17 amino acids. The V end was cut by 4 bases, the J end by 9 bases, with 25 bases between. Germline V gene lookup returns CDR1 MRHNA and CDR2 SNTAGT. CDR3 nucleotide sequence: TGTGCCAGCAGTGTAGGGTTGGGACTCCCCCTTTCTGGTGAGCAGTTCTTC. Translation: CASSVGLGLPLSGEQFF.

The rearrangement links TRBV29-1 to TRBJ1-1, with 7 positions matching TRBD1. Germline V gene sequence: CDR1 SQVTM, CDR2 ANQGSEA. The CDR3 consists of 13 residues. The V and J ends lost 3 bases and 5 bases, in that order; junction bases with no gene match: 6. Here the CDR3 reads CSVEVQGDTEAFF. CDR3 coding DNA: TGCAGCGTTGAGGTGCAGGGGGATACTGAAGCTTTCTTT.

This clone was recorded a few times. The genes are TRBV28 and TRBJ2-7, with 8 bases fitting TRBD2. The germline gives CDR1 MDHEN, CDR2 SYDVKM. The V segment lost 7 bases and the J segment 0 bases; nucleotides outside the gene matches: 8. The CDR3 length is 15 residues. The CDR3 nucleotides are TGTGCCAGCAAACCTCCGGGACTAGTCTCCTACGAGCAGTACTTC. It codes for CASKPPGLVSYEQYF.

V gene TRBV29-1 combines with J gene TRBJ1-6, with 11 bases matching TRBD1. Germline CDR1 is SQVTM and CDR2 is ANQGSEA. The CDR3 spans 13 residues. V dropped 6 bases and J dropped 9; count of bases not matched to a gene: 4. CDR3 amino acids: CSVPGTGGSPLHF. CDR3 nucleotides: TGCAGCGTGCCTGGGACAGGGGGTTCACCCCTCCACTTT.

This clone was recorded a few times. This sequence joins TRBV6-5 and TRBJ1-2; 7 bases align to TRBD1. The CDR3 has 14 residues. V trimming: 5 bases; J trimming: 2 bases; junction bases outside the gene matches: 5. The V gene's germline CDR1 is MNHEY and CDR2 SVGAGI. The CDR3: CASSPRGQNYGYTF. The CDR3 bases are TGTGCCAGCAGTCCCAGGGGACAGAACTATGGCTACACCTTC.

The rearrangement joins TRBV5-1 to TRBJ1-6, with 10 bases matching TRBD1. This CDR3 has 13 residues. The V segment lost 8 bases and the J segment 7 bases; nucleotides outside the gene matches: 3. Germline V CDR1 and CDR2: SGHRS, YFSETQ. This chain's CDR3 is CASRTGGNSPLHF. DNA for the CDR3: TGCGCCAGTCGGACAGGGGGGAATTCACCCCTCCACTTT.

The table lists this clone with a few counts. V usage is TRBV4-3 and J usage is TRBJ1-1, with 7 bases identical to TRBD1. V trimming: 0 bases; J trimming: 5 bases; junction bases outside the gene matches: 9. The germline gives CDR1 LGHNA, CDR2 YSLEER. The CDR3 covers 16 residues. CDR3 region: CASSQEYRARGTEAFF. DNA of the CDR3: TGCGCCAGCAGCCAAGAATACAGGGCCAGGGGGACTGAAGCTTTCTTT.

The V and J genes are TRBV4-3 and TRBJ1-5; 7 bases line up with TRBD1. J lost 3 bases, V lost 0 bases, and 2 bases had no gene match. The CDR3 sequence is 15 residues long. Germline CDR1 is LGHNA and CDR2 is YSLEER. CDR3 residues: CASSQETGINQPQHF. The CDR3 nucleotides are TGCGCCAGCAGCCAAGAGACAGGGATCAATCAGCCCCAGCATTTT.

This clone came up a few times. This rearrangement joins TRBV21-1 to TRBJ2-5; no check of the table's D call, TRBD1, against the DNA was made. TRBV21-1 is recorded as a pseudogene. The CDR3 length is 14 residues. CDR3 sequence reads: CASSKTGVQETQYF. DNA for the CDR3: TGTGCCAGCAGCAAAACAGGGGTCCAAGAGACCCAGTACTTC.

The chain has TRBV29-1 and TRBJ1-2; TRBD1 matches at 7 bases. This CDR3 region has 13 residues. Germline assignment: CDR1 SQVTM and CDR2 ANQGSEA. Germline trimming cut 4 bases from V and 4 bases from J; bases unmatched to any gene: 6. The chain's CDR3 is CSVGQTGTYGYTF. CDR3 coding DNA: TGCAGCGTTGGGCAGACAGGGACCTATGGCTACACCTTC.

This chain connects TRBV7-2 to TRBJ2-2; 9 nucleotides align to TRBD1. The CDR3 totals 16 residues. Per the germline V gene, CDR1 is SGHTA and CDR2 is FQGNSA. The V segment lost 4 bases and the J segment 3 bases; nucleotides outside the gene matches: 6. As DNA, the CDR3 is TGTGCCAGCAGCTCACAGGGGGCGATGGACACCGGGGAGCTGTTTTTT. It is translated as CASSSQGAMDTGELFF.

This chain links TRBV28 with TRBJ2-4; 8 bases agree with TRBD2. J was trimmed by 7 bases and V by 2 bases; bases with no gene match: 1. Germline CDR1 and CDR2: MDHEN and SYDVKM. The CDR3 is made up of 13 amino acids. In DNA, the CDR3 is TGTGCCAGCAGTTTAGGGACTAGGAACATTCAGTACTTC. It is translated as CASSLGTRNIQYF.

The V and J genes are TRBV7-2 and TRBJ2-7; D is possibly TRBD1 (6 bases). V lost 1 base to trimming and J lost 4 bases, with 11 bases between them. CDR1 and CDR2 (germline): SGHTA, FQGNSA. The CDR3 spans 14 residues. The CDR3 nucleotides are TGTGCCAGCAGCTTAGGACAGGCCGATTACGAGCAGTACTTC. The encoded protein is CASSLGQADYEQYF. Looking up the rest from reference TRBV7-2 and TRBJ2-7 gives the full variable domain: GAGVSQSPSNKVTEKGKDVELRCDPISGHTALYWYRQSLGQGLEFLIYFQGNSAPDKSGLPSDRFSAERTGGSVSTLTIQRTQQEDSAVYLCASSLGQADYEQYFGPGTRLTVT.